The sequence of this T cell receptor beta chain was determined in a study of technical replicates of blood from several donors. V lost 4 bases and J lost 4, with 13 bases in between. Germline V gene data show CDR1 as SEHNR and CDR2 as FQNEAQ (reference sequence). The CDR3 contains 14 residues. TCRdb's copy holds only in-frame clones and misses some; the assay was immunoSEQ multiplex PCR. The sample lists about 73,000 clones, more than 85% seen once, with about 4.7% in the top ten. The clonotype originates from a human donor in good health. Some clones in this sample may be carry-over from other donors' samples. The sequenced sample consisted of PBMCs. The chain joins TRBV7-9 to TRBJ1-2; tentative D call: TRBD1 (5 bases). The CDR3 region has the DNA TGTGCCAGCAGCTCGATTGACAGAATCTATGGCTACACCTTC. Translation gives CASSSIDRIYGYTF.